This passage covers 19 T cell receptor beta chains from one sample sequenced in a study of blood T cell repertoires in COVID-19. TCRdb's table, derived via immunoSEQ multiplex PCR, lists solely in-frame clones and lacks some. Among fewer than 200,000 clones, about 85% were seen once, and the ten largest hold about 9.4%. Material for sequencing was peripheral blood. These receptors all come from a woman over 75 with acute or convalescent COVID-19.

This chain connects TRBV10-3 to TRBJ1-2; perhaps TRBD1 as D (6 bases). V was shortened by 0 bases and J by 0 bases, with 11 bases between the two germline ends. The V gene's germline CDR1 is ENHRY and CDR2 SYGVKD. The CDR3 is 16 residues long. DNA of the CDR3: TGTGCCATCAGTGAGTCGACAGGACCAACTAACTATGGCTACACCTTC. It codes for CAISESTGPTNYGYTF.

This chain connects TRBV7-2 to TRBJ1-2; tentative D call: TRBD1 (5 bases). The CDR3 totals 14 residues. Germline assignment: CDR1 SGHTA and CDR2 FQGNSA. Trimming removed 5 bases from V and 2 bases from J, with 12 bases in between. CDR3 bases: TGTGCCAGCAGCCGCGATACAGGCAACTATGGCTACACCTTC. This sequence encodes CASSRDTGNYGYTF.

This clone was picked up one time. V gene TRBV24-1 combines with J gene TRBJ2-2; D may be TRBD1 (5 bases). Trimming left V 0 bases short and J 1 base short, with 11 bases between. CDR1 and CDR2 (germline): KGHDR, SFDVKD. The CDR3 is made up of 17 amino acids. CDR3 DNA sequence: TGTGCCACCAGTGATTTGGACGGACAAGGGAACACCGGGGAGCTGTTTTTT. It translates to CATSDLDGQGNTGELFF.

This clone turned up a few times. The chain employs TRBV5-1 and TRBJ2-2; 7 nucleotides match TRBD1. After removal of 6 bases from V and 0 bases from J, the junction contained 5 bases not matched to a gene. The CDR3 has 15 amino acids. Germline lookup yields CDR1 SGHRS and CDR2 YFSETQ. The CDR3 bases are TGCGCCAGCAAAACCGGGACAGCGAACACCGGGGAGCTGTTTTTT. Its protein is CASKTGTANTGELFF.

V usage is TRBV6-4 and J usage is TRBJ1-2; D gene uncertain. The length of the CDR3 is 15 residues. V gave up 5 bases and J gave up 2 bases, with 15 bases separating them. CDR1 is MRHNA, CDR2 SNTAGT, per germline. CDR3 nucleotide sequence: TGTGCCAGCAGTTTGGACGGGGAATCGAACTATGGCTACACCTTC. Amino acid sequence: CASSLDGESNYGYTF.

The gene calls are TRBV9 and TRBJ2-7, with 7 bases fitting TRBD2. The CDR3 extends over 16 amino acids. In germline, CDR1 is SGDLS, CDR2 YYNGEE. The junction had 6 bases not matched to a gene; V was cut back by 0 bases and J by 0 bases. This chain's CDR3 is CASSVGLAANSYEQYF. The CDR3 bases are TGTGCCAGCAGCGTAGGTCTAGCGGCCAACTCCTACGAGCAGTACTTC.

The J gene is TRBJ2-6, the V gene TRBV27, with a possible D match to TRBD1 (5 bases). The CDR3 length is 16 residues. Trimming took 3 bases from V and 2 from J, leaving 11 bases between them. Per germline, CDR1 MNHEY and CDR2 SMNVEV (reference sequence). DNA of the CDR3: TGTGCCAGCAGTTTGAAGGGGCCGGCTGGGGCCAACGTCCTGACTTTC. It encodes CASSLKGPAGANVLTF. Filled out from reference TRBV27 and TRBJ2-6, the complete variable domain reads EAQVTQNPRYLITVTGKKLTVTCSQNMNHEYMSWYRQDPGLGLRQIYYSMNVEVTDKGDVPEGYKVSRKEKRNFPLILESPSPNQTSLYFCASSLKGPAGANVLTFGAGSRLTVL.

V is TRBV7-8 and J is TRBJ1-6; D perhaps matches TRBD1 (6 bases). This CDR3 has 16 amino acids. Per germline, CDR1 SGHVS and CDR2 FQNEAQ. Deletions cut 2 bases from V and 1 base from J, with 9 bases between. The CDR3 here is CASSLRGASYNSPLHF. The DNA of the CDR3 is TGTGCCAGCAGCTTACGGGGGGCGTCCTATAATTCACCCCTCCACTTT.

This chain uses TRBV10-1 with TRBJ1-5; D possibly corresponds to TRBD1 (6 bases). The V and J ends lost 3 bases and 1 base respectively, with 13 bases between them. CDR1 is WNHNN, CDR2 SYGVQD, per germline (reference sequence). The CDR3 loop spans 16 amino acids. The CDR3 is CASSDGGQRSNQPQHF. The CDR3 region has the DNA TGCGCCAGCAGTGACGGAGGACAGAGAAGCAATCAGCCCCAGCATTTT.

This clone was observed once. CDR3 amino acids: CASSLFPGQGSYGYTF. DNA for the CDR3: TGCGCCAGCAGCTTATTTCCGGGACAGGGATCCTATGGCTACACCTTC. The V gene is TRBV5-1, the J gene TRBJ1-2; 9 bases agree with TRBD1. This CDR3 contains 16 residues. V was clipped by 2 bases and J by 4 bases; unmatched bases: 9. Per germline, CDR1 SGHRS and CDR2 YFSETQ.

This clone was seen repeatedly, ten times or more. The chain carries TRBV5-6 and TRBJ2-1; D perhaps matches TRBD2 (6 bases). The germline gives CDR1 SGHDT, CDR2 YYEEEE. This CDR3 has 15 residues. V lost 4 bases to trimming and J lost 10 bases, with 21 bases between them. CDR3 nucleotides: TGTGCCAGCAGCCCACCGGGACTCTTTGTAGGGGAGCAGTTCTTC. Protein product: CASSPPGLFVGEQFF.

V usage is TRBV7-2 and J usage is TRBJ1-5; 7 bases are a match to TRBD1. V lost 6 bases and J lost 1; bases outside the gene matches: 6. CDR1 and CDR2 from the germline V gene are SGHTA and FQGNSA. This CDR3 has 15 amino acids. The CDR3 region is CASSLGQDSNQPQHF. Here the CDR3 DNA reads TGTGCCAGCAGTCTAGGACAGGACAGCAATCAGCCCCAGCATTTT.

This clone was observed a few times. The chain uses TRBV7-6 and TRBJ2-1; 9 nucleotides align to TRBD2. CDR3 length: 19 amino acids. Germline V gene sequence: CDR1 SGHVS, CDR2 FNYEAQ. Trimming removed 2 bases from V and 1 base from J; junction bases left unmatched: 12. CDR3 loop: CASSLPRVASGESYNEQFF. The CDR3 DNA reads TGTGCCAGCAGCTTACCCCGGGTGGCTAGCGGGGAATCCTACAATGAGCAGTTCTTC.

This chain connects TRBV6-5 to TRBJ2-2; tentative D call: TRBD1 (6 bases). CDR1 and CDR2 from the germline V gene are MNHEY and SVGAGI. CDR3 length equals 16 residues. Trimming cost V 0 bases and J 4 bases, with 12 bases left between them. The DNA of the CDR3 is TGTGCCAGCAGTTACTCCTTAGGGGGAATCACCGGGGAGCTGTTTTTT. This gives the protein CASSYSLGGITGELFF.

The chain has TRBV19 and TRBJ2-7; TRBD1 aligns across 7 bases. After removal of 4 bases from V and 5 bases from J, the junction contained 8 bases not matched to a gene. The germline V gene has CDR1 LNHDA and CDR2 SQIVND (reference sequence). The CDR3 spans 14 residues. CDR3: CASSNDRASHEQYF. The CDR3 region has the DNA TGTGCCAGTAGTAACGACAGGGCTAGCCACGAGCAGTACTTC.

V gene TRBV5-1 combines with J gene TRBJ2-7; weak D call: TRBD2 (5 bases). Germline V lookup: CDR1 SGHRS, CDR2 YFSETQ. V was cut by 0 bases and J by 5 bases, with 9 bases left in between. The CDR3 sequence is 13 residues long. DNA of the CDR3: TGCGCCAGCAGCTTGGGTTACGGGAACGAGCAGTACTTC. Protein product: CASSLGYGNEQYF. The complete variable domain, with remaining parts taken from reference TRBV5-1 and TRBJ2-7, reads KAGVTQTPRYLIKTRGQQVTLSCSPISGHRSVSWYQQTPGQGLQFLFEYFSETQRNKGNFPGRFSGRQFSNSRSEMNVSTLELGDSALYLCASSLGYGNEQYFGPGTRLTVT.

This sequence joins TRBV2 and TRBJ1-2; TRBD1 aligns across 7 bases. CDR3 length: 19 residues. Looked up from germline, CDR1 is SNHLY and CDR2 is FYNNEI. V was pared by 6 bases and J by 7 bases, with 26 bases of the junction left unmatched. CDR3 DNA: TGTGCCAGCAGCTACAATTACCCCGGGACAGTCACCGGTGATGGTGGCTACACCTTC. This sequence encodes CASSYNYPGTVTGDGGYTF.

The chain has TRBV4-3 and TRBJ1-6; TRBD1 agrees at 7 bases. CDR3 length equals 14 residues. CDR1 is LGHNA, CDR2 YSLEER, per germline. J lost 6 bases, V lost 4 bases, and 3 bases had no gene match. The CDR3 spells CASSLDRVNSPLHF. As DNA, the CDR3 is TGCGCCAGCAGCCTTGACAGGGTTAATTCACCCCTCCACTTT.

The genes are TRBV6-1 and TRBJ2-7; TRBD1 matches at 9 bases. Germline CDR1 and CDR2: MNHNS and SASEGT. V trimming: 2 bases; J trimming: 2 bases; junction bases outside the gene matches: 4. The CDR3 runs to 15 residues. CDR3 DNA sequence: TGTGCCAGCAGTGAATCCCGGACAGGGGCCTACGAGCAGTACTTC. It translates to CASSESRTGAYEQYF.